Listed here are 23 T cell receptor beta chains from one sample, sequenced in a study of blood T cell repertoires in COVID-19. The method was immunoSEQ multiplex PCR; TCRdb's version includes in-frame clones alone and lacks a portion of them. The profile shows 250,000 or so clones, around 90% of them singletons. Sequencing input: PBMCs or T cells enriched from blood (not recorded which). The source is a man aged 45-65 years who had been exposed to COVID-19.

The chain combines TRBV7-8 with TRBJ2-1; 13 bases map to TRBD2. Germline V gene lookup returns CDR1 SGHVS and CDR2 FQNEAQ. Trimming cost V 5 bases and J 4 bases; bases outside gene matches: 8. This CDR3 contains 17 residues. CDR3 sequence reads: CASSQGLAGAKYNEQFF. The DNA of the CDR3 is TGTGCCAGCAGCCAAGGACTAGCGGGGGCGAAGTACAATGAGCAGTTCTTC.

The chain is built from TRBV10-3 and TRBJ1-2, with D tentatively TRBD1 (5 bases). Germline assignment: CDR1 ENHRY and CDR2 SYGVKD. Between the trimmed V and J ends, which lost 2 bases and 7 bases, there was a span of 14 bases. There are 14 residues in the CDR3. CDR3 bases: TGTGCCATCAGTGAGCGCAGGGAAGATAGTGGCTACACCTTC. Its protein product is CAISERREDSGYTF.

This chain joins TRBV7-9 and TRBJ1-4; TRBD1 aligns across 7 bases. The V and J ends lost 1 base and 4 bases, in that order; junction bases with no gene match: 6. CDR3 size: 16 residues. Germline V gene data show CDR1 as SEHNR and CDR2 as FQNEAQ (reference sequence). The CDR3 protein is CASSLGRGRDNEKLFF. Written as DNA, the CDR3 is TGTGCCAGCAGCTTAGGGAGGGGGCGCGATAATGAAAAACTGTTTTTT.

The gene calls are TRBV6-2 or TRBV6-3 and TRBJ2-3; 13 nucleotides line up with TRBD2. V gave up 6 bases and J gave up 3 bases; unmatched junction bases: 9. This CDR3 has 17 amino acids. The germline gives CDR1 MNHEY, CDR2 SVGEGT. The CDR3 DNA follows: TGTGCCAGCAGCCGCGGACTAGCGGGAGTCGGGACAGATACGCAGTATTTT. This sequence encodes CASSRGLAGVGTDTQYF.

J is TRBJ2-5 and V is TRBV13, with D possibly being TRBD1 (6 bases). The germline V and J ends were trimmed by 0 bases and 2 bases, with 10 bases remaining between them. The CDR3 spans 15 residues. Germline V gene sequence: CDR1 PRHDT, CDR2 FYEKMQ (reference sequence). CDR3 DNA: TGTGCCAGCAGCTTAGGGCAGGGGATACAAGAGACCCAGTACTTC. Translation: CASSLGQGIQETQYF.

The CDR3 region is CAWFNRGGTGELFF. In DNA form, the CDR3 reads TGTGCCTGGTTTAACAGGGGCGGTACCGGGGAGCTGTTTTTT. The rearrangement joins TRBV30 to TRBJ2-2; 7 bases agree with TRBD1. J gave up 5 bases and V 5 bases, and 8 bases lay outside the gene matches. Germline CDR1 reads GTSNPN; CDR2 reads SVGIG (reference sequence). The CDR3 is made up of 14 amino acids.

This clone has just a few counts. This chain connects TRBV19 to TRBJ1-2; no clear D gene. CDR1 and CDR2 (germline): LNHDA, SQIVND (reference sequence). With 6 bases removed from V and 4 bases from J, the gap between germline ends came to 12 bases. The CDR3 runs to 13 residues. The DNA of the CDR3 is TGTGCCAGTAGCCGATTGGCCGTCTATGGCTACACCTTC. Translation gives CASSRLAVYGYTF.

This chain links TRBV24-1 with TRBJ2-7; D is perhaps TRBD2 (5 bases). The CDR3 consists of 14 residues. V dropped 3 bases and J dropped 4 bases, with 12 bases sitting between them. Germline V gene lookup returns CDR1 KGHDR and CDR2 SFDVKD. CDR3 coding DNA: TGTGCCACCAGTGATCCGGGAAGCGAGTACGAGCAGTACTTC. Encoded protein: CATSDPGSEYEQYF.

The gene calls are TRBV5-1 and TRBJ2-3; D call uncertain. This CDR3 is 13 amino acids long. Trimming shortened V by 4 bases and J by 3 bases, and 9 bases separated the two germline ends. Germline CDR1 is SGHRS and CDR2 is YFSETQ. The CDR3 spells CASSRTRTDTQYF. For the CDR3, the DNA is TGCGCCAGCAGCCGTACGAGGACAGATACGCAGTATTTT.

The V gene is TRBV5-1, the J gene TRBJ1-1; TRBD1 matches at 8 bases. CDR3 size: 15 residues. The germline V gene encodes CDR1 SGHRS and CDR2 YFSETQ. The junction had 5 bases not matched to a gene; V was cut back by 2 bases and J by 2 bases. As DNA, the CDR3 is TGCGCCAGCAGCTTCCTGACAGGGGACAACACTGAAGCTTTCTTT. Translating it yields CASSFLTGDNTEAFF.

The CDR3 DNA reads as TGTGCCAGCGTACGACAGGGGGGACTCTCTGGGGCCAACGTCCTGACTTTC. Translation gives CASVRQGGLSGANVLTF. The rearrangement joins TRBV28 to TRBJ2-6; 9 nucleotides align to TRBD1. The V segment lost 8 bases and the J segment 0 bases; nucleotides outside the gene matches: 8. This CDR3 is built from 17 residues. Per the germline V gene, CDR1 is MDHEN and CDR2 is SYDVKM.

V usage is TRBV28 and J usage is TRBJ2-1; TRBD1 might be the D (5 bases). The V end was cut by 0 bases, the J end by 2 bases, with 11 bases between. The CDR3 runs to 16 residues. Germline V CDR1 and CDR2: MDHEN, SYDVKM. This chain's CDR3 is CASSLWKGLTYNEQFF. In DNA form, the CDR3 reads TGTGCCAGCAGTTTATGGAAGGGGTTGACCTACAATGAGCAGTTCTTC.

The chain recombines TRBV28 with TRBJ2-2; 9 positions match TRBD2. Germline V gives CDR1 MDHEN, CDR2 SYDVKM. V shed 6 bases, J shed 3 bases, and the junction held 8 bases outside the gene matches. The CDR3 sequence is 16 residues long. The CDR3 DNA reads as TGTGCCAGCAGGTCTCCTAGCGGGGTCGACACCGGGGAGCTGTTTTTT. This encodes CASRSPSGVDTGELFF.

This chain's CDR3 is CASSPPGILTDNSPLHF. The CDR3, as DNA: TGTGCCAGCAGTCCCCCGGGGATCTTAACGGATAATTCACCCCTCCACTTT. V gene TRBV28 combines with J gene TRBJ1-6; D is ambiguous. Looked up from germline, CDR1 is MDHEN and CDR2 is SYDVKM. V shed 5 bases and J shed 5 bases, with 19 bases lying between them. The CDR3 sequence is 17 residues long.

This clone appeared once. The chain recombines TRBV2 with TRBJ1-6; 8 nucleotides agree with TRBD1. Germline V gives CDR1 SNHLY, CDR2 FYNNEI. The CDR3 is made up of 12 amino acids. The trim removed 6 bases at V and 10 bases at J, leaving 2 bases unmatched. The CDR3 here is CASRAGGSPLHF. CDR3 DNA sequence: TGTGCCAGCAGGGCAGGGGGCTCACCCCTCCACTTT.

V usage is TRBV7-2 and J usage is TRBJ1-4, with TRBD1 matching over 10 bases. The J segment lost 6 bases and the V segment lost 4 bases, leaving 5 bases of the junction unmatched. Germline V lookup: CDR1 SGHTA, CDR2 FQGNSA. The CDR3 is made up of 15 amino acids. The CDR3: CASSSTGTGDEKLFF. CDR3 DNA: TGTGCCAGCAGCTCGACCGGGACAGGGGATGAAAAACTGTTTTTT. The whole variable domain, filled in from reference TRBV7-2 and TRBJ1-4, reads GAGVSQSPSNKVTEKGKDVELRCDPISGHTALYWYRQSLGQGLEFLIYFQGNSAPDKSGLPSDRFSAERTGGSVSTLTIQRTQQEDSAVYLCASSSTGTGDEKLFFGSGTQLSVL.

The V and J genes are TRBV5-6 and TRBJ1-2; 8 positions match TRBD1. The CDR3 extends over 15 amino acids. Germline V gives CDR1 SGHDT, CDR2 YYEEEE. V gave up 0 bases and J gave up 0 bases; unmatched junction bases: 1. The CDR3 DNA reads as TGTGCCAGCAGCTTGGAGGACAGGGCTAACTATGGCTACACCTTC. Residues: CASSLEDRANYGYTF.

In DNA, the CDR3 is TGTGCCAGCAGTCCAGGGCGTCGGAGAAGCAATGAGCAGTTCTTC. It is translated as CASSPGRRRSNEQFF. The rearrangement uses TRBV27 and TRBJ2-1; maybe TRBD1 (5 bases). This CDR3 comprises 15 residues. Trimming took 5 bases from V and 6 from J, leaving 17 bases between them. CDR1 and CDR2 (germline): MNHEY, SMNVEV (reference sequence).

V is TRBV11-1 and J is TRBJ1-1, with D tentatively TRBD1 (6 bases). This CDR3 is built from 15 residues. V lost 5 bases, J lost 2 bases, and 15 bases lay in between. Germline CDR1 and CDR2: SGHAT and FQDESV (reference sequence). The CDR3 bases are TGTGCCAGCAGCGCGCACAGGGCTCGAAACACTGAAGCTTTCTTT. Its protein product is CASSAHRARNTEAFF.

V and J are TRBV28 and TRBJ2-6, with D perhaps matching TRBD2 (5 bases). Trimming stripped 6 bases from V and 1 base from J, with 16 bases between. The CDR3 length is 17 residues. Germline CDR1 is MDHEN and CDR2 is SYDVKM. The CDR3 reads CASSLPTAGSGANVLTF. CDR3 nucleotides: TGTGCCAGCAGCCTACCAACGGCGGGTTCTGGGGCCAACGTCCTGACTTTC.

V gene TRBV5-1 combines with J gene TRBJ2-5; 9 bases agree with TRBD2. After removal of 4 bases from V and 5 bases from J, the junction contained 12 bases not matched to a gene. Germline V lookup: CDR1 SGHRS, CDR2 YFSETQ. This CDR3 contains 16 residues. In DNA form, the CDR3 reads TGCGCCAGCAGCCCCGGGACTAGCCTAGGGTTGGAGACCCAGTACTTC. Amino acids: CASSPGTSLGLETQYF.

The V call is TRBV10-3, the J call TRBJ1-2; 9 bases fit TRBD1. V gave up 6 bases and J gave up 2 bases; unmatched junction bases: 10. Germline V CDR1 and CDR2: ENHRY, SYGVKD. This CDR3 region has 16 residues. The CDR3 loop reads CAISITVGQGNYGYTF. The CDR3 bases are TGTGCCATCAGCATTACGGTGGGACAGGGAAACTATGGCTACACCTTC.

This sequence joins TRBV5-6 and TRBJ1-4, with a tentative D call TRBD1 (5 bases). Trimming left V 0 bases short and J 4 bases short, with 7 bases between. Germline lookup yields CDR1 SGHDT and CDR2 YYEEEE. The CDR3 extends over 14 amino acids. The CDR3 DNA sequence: TGTGCCAGCAGCTTGGGACAGATTAATGAAAAACTGTTTTTT. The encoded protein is CASSLGQINEKLFF.